These 27 T cell receptor beta chains were all obtained from the same sample, sequenced in a study of regulatory T cells in long-lasting Graves disease. Arm-PCR with iRepertoire HTBI primers amplified the CDR3 regions for these TCR beta libraries. MiXCR was run by TCRdb on the multiplex PCR reads, yielding one entry per CDR3 protein. Of 500,000 to 800,000 distinct CDR3 sequences listed, about 30% were seen once; the top ten hold around 42%. As to time point: persistent/refractory GD, antithyroid drugs over 5 years with positive TRAb. PBMC RNA was the source of the TCR library. The source was peripheral blood mononuclear cells (PBMCs), collected when the disease was refractory, from a patient treated with antithyroid drugs. Receptors were obtained from a female donor with Graves disease.

V gene TRBV28 combines with J gene TRBJ1-3; D gene unclear. Trimming removed 7 bases from V and 1 base from J, with 17 bases in between. Germline assignment: CDR1 MDHEN and CDR2 SYDVKM. There are 16 residues in the CDR3. CDR3 amino acids: CASTGSMARSGNTIYF. DNA for the CDR3: TGTGCCAGCACCGGCTCGATGGCTAGGTCTGGAAACACCATATATTTT. Based on the CDR3 plus reference TRBV28 and TRBJ1-3, the full variable domain is DVKVTQSSRYLVKRTGEKVFLECVQDMDHENMFWYRQDPGLGLRLIYFSYDVKMKEKGDIPEGYSVSREKKERFSLILESASTNQTSMYLCASTGSMARSGNTIYFGEGSWLTVV.

This clonotype was counted a few times. The CDR3 DNA is TGTGCCATCAACACCCCCGGGACAGTTAACACTGAAGCTTTCTTT. This codes for CAINTPGTVNTEAFF. This rearrangement joins TRBV10-3 to TRBJ1-1; 7 nucleotides line up with TRBD1. The V gene end was trimmed by 7 bases and the J gene end by 2 bases; junction bases not matched to a gene: 10. Germline V gene lookup returns CDR1 ENHRY and CDR2 SYGVKD. This CDR3 comprises 15 residues.

The rearrangement uses TRBV2 and TRBJ2-6; D may be TRBD2 (5 bases). V was shortened by 7 bases and J by 4 bases, with 14 bases between the two germline ends. The germline CDR1 and CDR2 sequences are SNHLY and FYNNEI. The CDR3 totals 15 residues. The CDR3 region has the DNA TGTGCCAGCACCCTCGGGATAACCGGGGCCAACGTCCTGACTTTC. Amino acids: CASTLGITGANVLTF.

As to this clonotype: One base away lies a much larger clone, so this may be a sequencing read error. This sequence joins TRBV28 and TRBJ1-2; the D gene is possibly TRBD1 (5 bases). Germline V gives CDR1 MDHEN, CDR2 SYDVKM. There are 13 residues in the CDR3. CDR3 DNA sequence: TGTGCCAGCAGTTTTATAGGGGTCTATGGCTACGCCTTC. It translates to CASSFIGVYGYAF.

This clonotype was counted a few times. The V gene is TRBV6-1, the J gene TRBJ2-3, with TRBD2 matching over 12 bases. This CDR3 has 17 amino acids. Germline V gene data show CDR1 as MNHNS and CDR2 as SASEGT. Trimming removed 1 base from V and 4 bases from J; junction bases left unmatched: 6. The DNA for the CDR3 is TGTGCCAGCAGTGAAGTGCGGCTAGCGGGAGGGCCAGATACGCAGTATTTT. The encoded protein is CASSEVRLAGGPDTQYF.

The rearrangement uses TRBV6-5 and TRBJ1-2; TRBD1 is a possible D gene (5 bases). The CDR3 has 13 amino acids. The ends were cut back, 0 bases at V and 9 bases at J, with 11 bases in the middle. CDR1 and CDR2 (germline): MNHEY, SVGAGI. Here the CDR3 reads CASSYSAGTSYTF. The CDR3, as DNA: TGTGCCAGCAGTTACTCAGCAGGGACGAGCTACACCTTC.

The gene calls are TRBV5-1 and TRBJ1-4; D is ambiguous. Germline lookup yields CDR1 SGHRS and CDR2 YFSETQ. CDR3 length: 14 amino acids. The V gene lost 6 bases and the J gene lost 8 bases, with 17 bases spanning the gap. DNA of the CDR3: TGCGCCAGCACTTTATCTCGACAAGGGGAAAAACTGTTTTTT. It specifies CASTLSRQGEKLFF. Together with reference TRBV5-1 and TRBJ1-4, the CDR3 gives the full variable domain: KAGVTQTPRYLIKTRGQQVTLSCSPISGHRSVSWYQQTPGQGLQFLFEYFSETQRNKGNFPGRFSGRQFSNSRSEMNVSTLELGDSALYLCASTLSRQGEKLFFGSGTQLSVL.

This clonotype appeared a single time. The chain uses TRBV12-3 or TRBV12-4 and TRBJ2-2; D remains unclear. Trimming took 7 bases from V and 1 from J, leaving 4 bases between them. The CDR3 consists of 12 residues. CDR3 residues: CASIKNTGELFF. In DNA, the CDR3 is TGTGCCAGCATTAAGAACACCGGGGAGCTGTTTTTT.

There are a few counts of this clonotype. This chain uses TRBV20-1 with TRBJ2-3; a weak D match, TRBD2 (6 bases). CDR3 length equals 15 residues. Looked up from germline, CDR1 is DFQATT and CDR2 is SNEGSKA (reference sequence). Trimming stripped 3 bases from V and 0 bases from J, with 13 bases between. This chain's CDR3 is CSASGSRTSTDTQYF. Here the CDR3 DNA reads TGCAGTGCTAGCGGGAGCCGGACTAGCACAGATACGCAGTATTTT.

This clonotype was found a few times. The chain links TRBV12-3 or TRBV12-4 to TRBJ1-1, with 7 bases identical to TRBD1. The CDR3 is 14 residues long. V trimming: 5 bases; J trimming: 7 bases; junction bases outside the gene matches: 10. The CDR3 DNA reads TGTGCCAGCAGTACCCGGGAGGGGGCGATTGAAGCTTTCTTT. It yields the protein CASSTREGAIEAFF.

Only one count was recorded for this clonotype. V gene TRBV6-9 combines with J gene TRBJ1-3; D not certain. This CDR3 has 11 amino acids. Germline loops: CDR1 MNHGY, CDR2 SVAAGI. With 3 bases removed from V and 8 bases from J, the gap between germline ends came to 5 bases. CDR3 nucleotides: TGTGCCAGCAGTTACGCGGACACCATATATTTT. Translating it yields CASSYADTIYF.

This rearrangement joins TRBV5-5 to TRBJ2-7; tentatively, D is TRBD2 (5 bases). V was pared by 4 bases and J by 0 bases, with 11 bases between. CDR1 SGHKS and CDR2 YYEKEE come from the germline V gene (reference sequence). This CDR3 comprises 14 residues. The CDR3 here is CASSPPRVSYEQYF. The CDR3 DNA follows: TGTGCCAGCAGCCCCCCGAGGGTCTCCTACGAGCAGTACTTC.

This chain joins TRBV13 and TRBJ1-1; D unresolved. CDR3 length: 14 amino acids. Germline CDR1 is PRHDT and CDR2 is FYEKMQ (reference sequence). Trimming left V 8 bases short and J 7 bases short, with 20 bases between. CDR3 region: CASALRSPGNEAFF. The DNA for the CDR3 is TGTGCCAGCGCCCTCAGGTCGCCGGGCAATGAAGCTTTCTTT.

This clonotype was observed a few times. The rearrangement uses TRBV29-1 and TRBJ2-7; 7 bases map to TRBD1. The V gene's germline CDR1 is SQVTM and CDR2 ANQGSEA. Germline trimming cut 2 bases from V and 2 bases from J; bases unmatched to any gene: 15. CDR3 size: 17 residues. The CDR3 DNA is TGCAGCGTTGAAAGTGGTATTGACAGGGCGTCCCCCTACGAGCAGTACTTC. It yields the protein CSVESGIDRASPYEQYF.

This clonotype occurred a few times. The V gene is TRBV27, the J gene TRBJ2-7, with TRBD1 matching over 7 bases. CDR3 size: 14 residues. Unmatched junction bases numbered 11, after V lost 6 bases and J lost 6 bases. Germline V lookup: CDR1 MNHEY, CDR2 SMNVEV (reference sequence). The CDR3 DNA reads as TGTGCCAGCAGCCCGACAGGGATCGTCGGCGAGCAGTACTTC. Translating it yields CASSPTGIVGEQYF.

V usage is TRBV12-3 or TRBV12-4 and J usage is TRBJ2-4; weak D call: TRBD2 (5 bases). This CDR3 is 16 amino acids long. Trimming stripped 1 base from V and 0 bases from J, with 10 bases between. CDR3 DNA: TGTGCCAGCAGTTTAGGCCTAGCCACAGCCAAAAACATTCAGTACTTC. Protein sequence: CASSLGLATAKNIQYF.

Comments on this clonotype: Since a much larger clone is just one base distant, this may be a read error. V usage is TRBV11-2 and J usage is TRBJ1-6, with D uncertain. This CDR3 comprises 14 residues. Germline V gene lookup returns CDR1 SGHAT and CDR2 FQNNGV. V dropped 9 bases and J dropped 13 bases, with 22 bases sitting between them. CDR3 bases: TGTGCCAGAAGATCGACCGGGCCTTTCGGGCCCCTCCACTTT. Translated, it gives CARRSTGPFGPLHF.

This clonotype was detected a few times. The rearrangement uses TRBV7-7 and TRBJ2-5, with 8 bases that match TRBD2. CDR3 length: 15 residues. The V gene end was trimmed by 3 bases and the J gene end by 2 bases; junction bases not matched to a gene: 5. The germline gives CDR1 SSHAT, CDR2 FNYEAQ (reference sequence). The CDR3 DNA reads TGTGCCAGCAGCTTTACTAGCGGCCCACAAGAGACCCAGTACTTC. Its protein product is CASSFTSGPQETQYF.

The chain is built from TRBV10-2 and TRBJ1-6; maybe TRBD1 (6 bases). Germline CDR1 reads WSHSY; CDR2 reads SAAADI. This CDR3 contains 14 residues. Trimming shortened V by 7 bases and J by 4 bases, and 11 bases separated the two germline ends. CDR3: CASNPGQYNSPLHF. DNA of the CDR3: TGCGCCAGCAACCCGGGACAATATAATTCACCCCTCCACTTT.

In this sample, this clonotype turned up a few times. V gene TRBV19 combines with J gene TRBJ1-6; the D is unclear. The germline V gene has CDR1 LNHDA and CDR2 SQIVND (reference sequence). The CDR3 runs to 16 residues. V was clipped by 0 bases and J by 1 base, with 7 bases between them. CDR3 in amino acids: CASSIDSGSYNSPLHF. Here the CDR3 DNA reads TGTGCCAGTAGTATAGATTCCGGATCCTATAATTCACCCCTCCACTTT.

The chain couples TRBV15 to TRBJ2-6; 7 nucleotides align to TRBD2. J lost 3 bases, V lost 8 bases, and 19 bases had no gene match. This CDR3 spans 19 amino acids. CDR1 is LNHNV and CDR2 is YYDKDF in the germline V gene (reference sequence). The CDR3 loop is CATLGLLGTTPGGANVLTF. In DNA, the CDR3 is TGTGCCACCCTCGGCCTCCTCGGGACTACCCCTGGTGGGGCCAACGTCCTGACTTTC. The full variable domain, with the rest looked up from reference TRBV15 and TRBJ2-6, is DAMVIQNPRYQVTQFGKPVTLSCSQTLNHNVMYWYQQKSSQAPKLLFHYYDKDFNNEADTPDNFQSRRPNTSFCFLDIRSPGLGDTAMYLCATLGLLGTTPGGANVLTFGAGSRLTVL.

This clonotype was found many times. The chain has TRBV7-8 and TRBJ1-5; D is perhaps TRBD1 (5 bases). This CDR3 region has 15 residues. V lost 1 base and J 7 bases, leaving 14 bases between the germline ends. Germline V CDR1 and CDR2: SGHVS, FQNEAQ. For the CDR3, the DNA is TGTGCCAGCAGCTTAGGCGGGCAGGGCGGCCAGCCCCAGCATTTT. It codes for CASSLGGQGGQPQHF.

The chain carries TRBV9 and TRBJ2-7; TRBD1 or TRBD2 may be the D gene (5 bases each). Germline assignment: CDR1 SGDLS and CDR2 YYNGEE. The CDR3 sequence is 14 residues long. V lost 4 bases and J lost 3, with 14 bases in between. Here the CDR3 reads CASSPAGASYEQYF. CDR3 DNA: TGTGCCAGCAGCCCCGCCGGGGCCAGCTACGAGCAGTACTTC.

This clonotype occurred a few times. The chain joins TRBV12-3 or TRBV12-4 to TRBJ2-7; 8 bases map to TRBD2. The V and J ends lost 7 bases and 4 bases, in that order; junction bases with no gene match: 12. The CDR3 contains 15 residues. CDR3 protein: CASTRTGGLWYEQYF. The CDR3 DNA follows: TGTGCCAGCACCCGCACGGGAGGGCTCTGGTACGAGCAGTACTTC.

V gene TRBV29-1 combines with J gene TRBJ1-2, with D possibly matching TRBD1 (5 bases). The CDR3 runs to 12 residues. CDR1 and CDR2 (germline): SQVTM, ANQGSEA. The V gene lost 4 bases and the J gene lost 7 bases, with 13 bases spanning the gap. CDR3 in DNA: TGCAGCGTTGGCCAACAGGTGGCTGGCTACACCTTC. Residues: CSVGQQVAGYTF.

This clonotype has more than one count but fewer than ten. This chain joins TRBV20-1 and TRBJ2-3, with 8 bases fitting TRBD2. V trimming: 1 base; J trimming: 1 base; junction bases outside the gene matches: 7. The germline CDR1 and CDR2 sequences are DFQATT and SNEGSKA (reference sequence). The CDR3 sequence is 16 residues long. The CDR3 here is CSARAVREARTDTQYF. DNA for the CDR3: TGCAGTGCTAGAGCAGTGCGGGAGGCCCGCACAGATACGCAGTATTTT.

This clonotype has only a few counts. The rearrangement joins TRBV11-2 to TRBJ2-7, with 14 bases lining up with TRBD2. Germline V gene data show CDR1 as SGHAT and CDR2 as FQNNGV. With 2 bases clipped from V and 5 bases from J, the junction kept 5 bases outside the gene matches. The CDR3 consists of 16 residues. The CDR3 DNA sequence: TGTGCCAGCAGCTTACCCCGGGGACTAGCGGGAGACGAGCAGTACTTC. This sequence encodes CASSLPRGLAGDEQYF.